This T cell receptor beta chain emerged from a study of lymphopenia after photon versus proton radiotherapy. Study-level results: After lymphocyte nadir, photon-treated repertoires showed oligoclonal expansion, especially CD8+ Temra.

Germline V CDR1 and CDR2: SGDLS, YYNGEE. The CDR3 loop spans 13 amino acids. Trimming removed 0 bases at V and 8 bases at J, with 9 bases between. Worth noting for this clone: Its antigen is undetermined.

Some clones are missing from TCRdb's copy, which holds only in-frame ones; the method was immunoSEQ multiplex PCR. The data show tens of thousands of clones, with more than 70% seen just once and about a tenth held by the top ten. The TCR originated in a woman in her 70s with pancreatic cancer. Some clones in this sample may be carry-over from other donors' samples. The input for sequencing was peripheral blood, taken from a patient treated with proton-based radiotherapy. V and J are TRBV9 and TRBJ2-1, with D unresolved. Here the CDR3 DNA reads TGTGCCAGCAGCGTAGGGATTGGAGATGAGCAGTTCTTC. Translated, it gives CASSVGIGDEQFF.